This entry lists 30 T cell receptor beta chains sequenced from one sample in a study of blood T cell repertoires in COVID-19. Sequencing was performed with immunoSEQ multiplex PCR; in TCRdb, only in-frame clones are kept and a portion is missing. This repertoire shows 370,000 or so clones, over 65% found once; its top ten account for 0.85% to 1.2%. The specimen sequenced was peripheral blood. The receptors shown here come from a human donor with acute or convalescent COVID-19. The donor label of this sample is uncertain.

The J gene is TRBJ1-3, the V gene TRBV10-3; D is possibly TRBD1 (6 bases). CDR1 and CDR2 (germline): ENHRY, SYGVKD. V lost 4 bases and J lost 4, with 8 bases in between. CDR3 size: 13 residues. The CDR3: CAISADRGNTIYF. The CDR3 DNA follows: TGTGCCATCAGTGCGGACAGAGGAAACACCATATATTTT.

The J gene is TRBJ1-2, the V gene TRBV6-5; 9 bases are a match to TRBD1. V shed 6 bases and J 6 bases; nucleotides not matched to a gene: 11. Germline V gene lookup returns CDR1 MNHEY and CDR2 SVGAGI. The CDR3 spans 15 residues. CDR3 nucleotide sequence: TGTGCCAGCAGCCCCCGGGACAGGGAATTCAATGGCTACACCTTC. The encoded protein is CASSPRDREFNGYTF.

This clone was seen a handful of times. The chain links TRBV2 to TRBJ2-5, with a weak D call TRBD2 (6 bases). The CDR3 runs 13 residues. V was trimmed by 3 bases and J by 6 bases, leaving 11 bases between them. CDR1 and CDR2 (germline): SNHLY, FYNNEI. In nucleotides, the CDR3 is TGTGCCAGCAGTGAGGAACTAGCTCAGACCCAGTACTTC. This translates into CASSEELAQTQYF.

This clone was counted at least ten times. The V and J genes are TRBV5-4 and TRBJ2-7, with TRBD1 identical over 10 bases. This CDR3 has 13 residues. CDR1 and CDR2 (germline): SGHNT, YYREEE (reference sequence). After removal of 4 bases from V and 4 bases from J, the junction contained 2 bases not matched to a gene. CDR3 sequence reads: CASSTDRGYEQYF. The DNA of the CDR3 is TGTGCCAGCAGCACGGACAGGGGGTACGAGCAGTACTTC.

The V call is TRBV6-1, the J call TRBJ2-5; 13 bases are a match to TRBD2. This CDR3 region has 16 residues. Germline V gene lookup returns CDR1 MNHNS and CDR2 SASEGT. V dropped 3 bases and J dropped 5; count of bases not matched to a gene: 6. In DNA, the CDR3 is TGTGCCAGCAGTGACTTACTAGCGGGGGGGCTGGAGACCCAGTACTTC. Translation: CASSDLLAGGLETQYF.

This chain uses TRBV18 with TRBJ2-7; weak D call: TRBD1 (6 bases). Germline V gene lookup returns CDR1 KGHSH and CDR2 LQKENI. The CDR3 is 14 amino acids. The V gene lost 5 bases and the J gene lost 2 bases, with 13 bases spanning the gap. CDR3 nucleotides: TGTGCCAGCTCAGAAGACAGGACCACCTACGAGCAGTACTTC. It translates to CASSEDRTTYEQYF.

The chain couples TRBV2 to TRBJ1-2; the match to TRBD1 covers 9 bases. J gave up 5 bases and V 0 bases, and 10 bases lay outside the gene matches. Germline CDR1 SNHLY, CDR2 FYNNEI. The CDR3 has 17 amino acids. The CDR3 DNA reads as TGTGCCAGCAGTGAAGCAGGGACAGGGTGGACGCGGTATGGCTACACCTTC. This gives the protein CASSEAGTGWTRYGYTF.

CDR3 DNA: TGCGCCAGCAGCCCGGCCGGGGGGCTTCGGAATGAGCAGTTCTTC. It yields the protein CASSPAGGLRNEQFF. The chain employs TRBV5-1 and TRBJ2-1, with D maybe TRBD2 (7 bases). Trimming cost V 4 bases and J 7 bases, with 18 bases left between them. Germline CDR1 SGHRS, CDR2 YFSETQ. This CDR3 is built from 15 residues.

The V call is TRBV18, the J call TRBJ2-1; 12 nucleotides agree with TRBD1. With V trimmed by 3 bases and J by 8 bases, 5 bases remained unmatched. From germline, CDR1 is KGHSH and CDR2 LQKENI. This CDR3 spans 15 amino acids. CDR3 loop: CASSPGQGARDEQFF. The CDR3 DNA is TGTGCCAGCTCACCGGGACAGGGGGCTCGCGATGAGCAGTTCTTC.

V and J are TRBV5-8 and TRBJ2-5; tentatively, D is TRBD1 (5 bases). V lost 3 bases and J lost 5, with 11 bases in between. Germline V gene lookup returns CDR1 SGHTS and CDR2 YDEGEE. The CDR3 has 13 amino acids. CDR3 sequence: CASSWGPVETQYF. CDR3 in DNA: TGTGCCAGCAGCTGGGGCCCAGTGGAGACCCAGTACTTC.

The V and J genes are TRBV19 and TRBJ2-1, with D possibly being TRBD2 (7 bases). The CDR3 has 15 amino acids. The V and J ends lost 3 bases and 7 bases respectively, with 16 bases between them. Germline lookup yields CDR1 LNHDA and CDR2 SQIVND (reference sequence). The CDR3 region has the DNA TGTGCCAGTAGTATCGGGCAGGGGAGGGGTAATGAGCAGTTCTTC. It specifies CASSIGQGRGNEQFF.

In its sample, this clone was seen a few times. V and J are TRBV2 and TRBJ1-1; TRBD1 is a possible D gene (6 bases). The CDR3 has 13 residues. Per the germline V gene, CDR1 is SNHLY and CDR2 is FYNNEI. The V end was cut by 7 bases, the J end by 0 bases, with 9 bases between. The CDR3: CASKRDMNTEAFF. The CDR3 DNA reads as TGTGCCAGCAAAAGGGACATGAACACTGAAGCTTTCTTT.

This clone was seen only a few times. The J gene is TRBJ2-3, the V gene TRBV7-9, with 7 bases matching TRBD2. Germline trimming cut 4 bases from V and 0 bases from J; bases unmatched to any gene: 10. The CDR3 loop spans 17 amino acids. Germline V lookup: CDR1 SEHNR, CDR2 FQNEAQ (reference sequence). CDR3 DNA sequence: TGTGCCAGCAGCTGGGGACTAAGCCCGTCTAGCACAGATACGCAGTATTTT. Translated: CASSWGLSPSSTDTQYF.

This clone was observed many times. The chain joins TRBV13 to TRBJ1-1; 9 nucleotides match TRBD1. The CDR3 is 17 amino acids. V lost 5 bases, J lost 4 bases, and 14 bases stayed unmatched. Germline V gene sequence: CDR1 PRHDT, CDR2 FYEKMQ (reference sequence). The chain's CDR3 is CASSPAVDRGFGTEAFF. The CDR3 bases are TGTGCCAGCAGCCCAGCGGTGGACAGGGGATTCGGCACTGAAGCTTTCTTT.

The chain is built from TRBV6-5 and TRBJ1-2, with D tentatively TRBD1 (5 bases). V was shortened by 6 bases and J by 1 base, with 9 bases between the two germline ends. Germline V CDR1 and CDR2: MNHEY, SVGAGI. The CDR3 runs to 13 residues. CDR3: CASRGGNNYGYTF. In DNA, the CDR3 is TGTGCCAGCAGGGGGGGGAATAACTATGGCTACACCTTC.

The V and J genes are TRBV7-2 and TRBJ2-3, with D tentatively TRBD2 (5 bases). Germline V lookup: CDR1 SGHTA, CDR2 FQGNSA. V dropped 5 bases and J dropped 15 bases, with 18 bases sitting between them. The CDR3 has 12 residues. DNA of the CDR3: TGTGCCAGCAGCCCTGGACTGTCAGATTTCTATTTT. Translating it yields CASSPGLSDFYF. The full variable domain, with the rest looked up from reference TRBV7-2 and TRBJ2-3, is GAGVSQSPSNKVTEKGKDVELRCDPISGHTALYWYRQSLGQGLEFLIYFQGNSAPDKSGLPSDRFSAERTGGSVSTLTIQRTQQEDSAVYLCASSPGLSDFYFGPGTRLTVL.

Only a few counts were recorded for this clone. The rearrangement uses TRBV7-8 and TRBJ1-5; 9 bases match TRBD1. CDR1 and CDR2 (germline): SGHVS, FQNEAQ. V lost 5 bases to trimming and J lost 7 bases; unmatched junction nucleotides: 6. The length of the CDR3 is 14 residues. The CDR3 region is CASSQDRGEQPQHF. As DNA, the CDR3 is TGTGCCAGCAGCCAGGACAGGGGTGAACAGCCCCAGCATTTT.

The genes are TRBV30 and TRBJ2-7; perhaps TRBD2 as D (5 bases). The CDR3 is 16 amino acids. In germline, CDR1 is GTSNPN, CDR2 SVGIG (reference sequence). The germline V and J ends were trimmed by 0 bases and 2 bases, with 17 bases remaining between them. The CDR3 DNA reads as TGTGCCTGGAGTGTACTAGGTCTCTCGGCCCCCTACGAGCAGTACTTC. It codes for CAWSVLGLSAPYEQYF.

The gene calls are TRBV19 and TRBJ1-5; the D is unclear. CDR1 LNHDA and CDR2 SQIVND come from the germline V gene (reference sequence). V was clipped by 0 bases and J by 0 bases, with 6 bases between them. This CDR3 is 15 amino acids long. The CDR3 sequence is CASSIDRASNQPQHF. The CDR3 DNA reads TGTGCCAGTAGTATAGATCGAGCTAGCAATCAGCCCCAGCATTTT.

CDR3 in amino acids: CASSRQGNNQPQHF. The CDR3 coding sequence is TGTGCCAGCTCACGGCAGGGAAACAATCAGCCCCAGCATTTT. The chain combines TRBV18 with TRBJ1-5; a weak D match, TRBD1 (5 bases). The CDR3 is 14 residues long. Trimming cost V 4 bases and J 3 bases, with 10 bases left between them. Germline V gene sequence: CDR1 KGHSH, CDR2 LQKENI.

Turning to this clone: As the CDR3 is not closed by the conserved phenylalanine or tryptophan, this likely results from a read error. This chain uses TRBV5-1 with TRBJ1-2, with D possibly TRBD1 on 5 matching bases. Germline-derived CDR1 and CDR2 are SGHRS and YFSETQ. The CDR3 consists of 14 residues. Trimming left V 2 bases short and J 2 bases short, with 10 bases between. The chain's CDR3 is CASSFQGSNYGYTL. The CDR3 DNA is TGCGCCAGCAGCTTCCAGGGCTCAAACTATGGCTACACCCTC.

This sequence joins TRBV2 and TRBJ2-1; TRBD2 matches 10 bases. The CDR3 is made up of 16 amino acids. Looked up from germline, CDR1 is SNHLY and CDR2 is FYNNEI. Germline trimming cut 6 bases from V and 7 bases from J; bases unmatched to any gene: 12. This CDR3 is CASSPKGAGGRNEQFF. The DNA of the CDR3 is TGTGCCAGCAGCCCTAAGGGAGCGGGGGGGCGAAATGAGCAGTTCTTC.

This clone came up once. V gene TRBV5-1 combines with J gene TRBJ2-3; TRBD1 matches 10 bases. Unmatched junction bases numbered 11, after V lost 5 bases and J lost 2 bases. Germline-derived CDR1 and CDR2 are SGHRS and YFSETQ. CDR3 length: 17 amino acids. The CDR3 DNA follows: TGCGCCAGCAGTCGGACAGGGGGTGGTTGGAACACAGATACGCAGTATTTT. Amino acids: CASSRTGGGWNTDTQYF.

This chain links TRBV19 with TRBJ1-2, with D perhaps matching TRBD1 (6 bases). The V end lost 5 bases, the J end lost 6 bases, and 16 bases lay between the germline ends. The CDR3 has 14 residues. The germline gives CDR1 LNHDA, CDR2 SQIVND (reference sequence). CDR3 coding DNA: TGTGCCAGTAGTGGAAAAAACAGGGTAGATGGCTACACCTTC. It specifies CASSGKNRVDGYTF.

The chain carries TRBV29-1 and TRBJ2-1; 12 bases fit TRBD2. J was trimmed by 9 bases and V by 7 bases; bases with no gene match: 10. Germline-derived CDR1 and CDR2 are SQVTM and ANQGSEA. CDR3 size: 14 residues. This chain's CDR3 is CSGGLAGLHGEQFF. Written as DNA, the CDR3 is TGCAGCGGGGGACTAGCGGGCCTACACGGTGAGCAGTTCTTC.

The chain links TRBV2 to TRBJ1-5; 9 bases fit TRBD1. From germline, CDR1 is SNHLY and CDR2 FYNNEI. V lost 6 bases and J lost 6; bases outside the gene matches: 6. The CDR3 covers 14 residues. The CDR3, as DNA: TGTGCCAGCAGCGGTACAGGGGGCGGTCAGCCCCAGCATTTT. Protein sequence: CASSGTGGGQPQHF.

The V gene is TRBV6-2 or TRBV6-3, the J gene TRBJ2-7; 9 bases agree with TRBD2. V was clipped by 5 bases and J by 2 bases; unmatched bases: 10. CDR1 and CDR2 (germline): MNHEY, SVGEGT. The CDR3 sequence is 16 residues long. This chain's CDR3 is CASSQYSGGRPYEQYF. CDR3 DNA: TGTGCCAGCAGTCAATATAGCGGGGGACGCCCCTACGAGCAGTACTTC.

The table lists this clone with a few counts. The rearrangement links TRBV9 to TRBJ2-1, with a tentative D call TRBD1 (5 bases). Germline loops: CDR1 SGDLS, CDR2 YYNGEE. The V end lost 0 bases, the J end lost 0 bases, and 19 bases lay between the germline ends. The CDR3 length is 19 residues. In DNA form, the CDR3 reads TGTGCCAGCAGCGTAGGGAAGGGGTATTCAATGGGCTCCTACAATGAGCAGTTCTTC. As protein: CASSVGKGYSMGSYNEQFF.

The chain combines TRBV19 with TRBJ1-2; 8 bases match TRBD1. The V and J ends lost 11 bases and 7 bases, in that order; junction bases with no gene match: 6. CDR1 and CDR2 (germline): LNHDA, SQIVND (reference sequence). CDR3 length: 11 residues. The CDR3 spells CAGSQGVGYTF. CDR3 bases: TGTGCCGGTTCACAGGGGGTTGGCTACACCTTC. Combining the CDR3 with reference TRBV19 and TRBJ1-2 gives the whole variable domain DGGITQSPKYLFRKEGQNVTLSCEQNLNHDAMYWYRQDPGQGLRLIYYSQIVNDFQKGDIAEGYSVSREKKESFPLTVTSAQKNPTAFYLCAGSQGVGYTFGSGTRLTVV.

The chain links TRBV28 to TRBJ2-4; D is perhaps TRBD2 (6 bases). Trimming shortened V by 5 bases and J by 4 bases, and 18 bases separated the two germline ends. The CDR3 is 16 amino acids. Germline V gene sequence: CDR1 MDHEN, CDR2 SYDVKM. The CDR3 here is CASSIGGVAAKNIQYF. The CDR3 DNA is TGTGCCAGCAGTATCGGGGGTGTGGCCGCAAAAAACATTCAGTACTTC.